The T cell receptor beta chain under discussion was sequenced for a study of blood T cells in healthy people across ages. A second PCR, run for roughly 7 to 12 cycles, used a sample-barcoded 5' primer plus a J-beta primer mix. The study obtained at least 2.5 million CDR3-containing paired-end reads from every sample. One entry per CDR3 protein results from TCRdb running MiXCR on the 5' RACE reads. Here the sample spans about 1,800,000 distinct CDR3 sequences, over 25% being singletons. Researchers collected around 10 milliliters of peripheral blood from every single donor. Overall study results and limits: Reliance upon unsorted PBMCs precluded definitive naive versus antigen-experienced comparison.

In this sample, this clonotype turned up many times. Antigen unknown. Trimming left V 3 bases short and J 2 bases short, with 7 bases between. This CDR3 region has 13 residues. Germline V gene sequence: CDR1 MDHEN, CDR2 SYDVKM. The sequence was obtained from a woman in her 30s in good health. Material: blood. The chain links TRBV28 to TRBJ1-1; D remains unclear. The CDR3 spells CASSFLSNTEAFF. DNA for the CDR3: TGTGCCAGCAGTTTCCTCTCTAACACTGAAGCTTTCTTT.